These 30 T cell receptor beta chains were all obtained from the same sample, sequenced in a study of T cell changes during pregnancy in multiple sclerosis. TCRdb keeps only in-frame clones here, not all; method: immunoSEQ multiplex PCR. The sample includes around 80,000 clones, approximately 95% of them seen just once. Sequencing was performed on peripheral blood, taken in the second trimester of pregnancy. These receptors all stem from a female donor in good health, enrolled as a control in a pregnancy study.

V gene TRBV7-2 combines with J gene TRBJ2-3; 7 bases map to TRBD2. CDR3 size: 16 residues. Germline lookup yields CDR1 SGHTA and CDR2 FQGNSA. V lost 5 bases to trimming and J lost 0 bases; unmatched junction nucleotides: 8. CDR3 protein: CASSPWEGESTDTQYF. The CDR3 DNA reads TGTGCCAGCAGCCCCTGGGAGGGCGAGAGCACAGATACGCAGTATTTT.

This chain uses TRBV29-1 with TRBJ2-5, with 9 bases lining up with TRBD1. Germline CDR1 reads SQVTM; CDR2 reads ANQGSEA. The CDR3 is 13 residues long. V lost 6 bases to trimming and J lost 4 bases; unmatched junction nucleotides: 6. This chain's CDR3 is CSVTGTGPETQYF. In nucleotides, the CDR3 is TGCAGCGTCACCGGGACAGGGCCAGAGACCCAGTACTTC.

The chain uses TRBV19 and TRBJ2-7; TRBD2 aligns across 11 bases. The CDR3 consists of 15 residues. CDR1 is LNHDA, CDR2 SQIVND, per germline (reference sequence). V shed 6 bases and J 3 bases; nucleotides not matched to a gene: 7. This CDR3 is CASSPGTSGYYEQYF. In DNA form, the CDR3 reads TGTGCCAGTAGCCCCGGGACTAGCGGTTACTACGAGCAGTACTTC.

This sequence joins TRBV6-6 and TRBJ1-1; a weak D match, TRBD1 (6 bases). CDR3 length equals 14 residues. CDR1 MNHNY and CDR2 SVGAGI come from the germline V gene (reference sequence). V gave up 4 bases and J gave up 4 bases, with 13 bases separating them. The CDR3 nucleotides read TGTGCCAGCAGTTCCCCAGGGGAGACCACTGAAGCTTTCTTT. Protein sequence: CASSSPGETTEAFF.

The chain combines TRBV18 with TRBJ2-1, with 8 bases identical to TRBD1. The germline CDR1 and CDR2 sequences are KGHSH and LQKENI. The trim removed 3 bases at V and 1 base at J, leaving 2 bases unmatched. The CDR3 sequence is 15 residues long. The CDR3 DNA reads as TGTGCCAGCTCACCGGGGACAGGTTCCTACAATGAGCAGTTCTTC. Amino acids: CASSPGTGSYNEQFF. Looking up the rest from reference TRBV18 and TRBJ2-1 gives the full variable domain: NAGVMQNPRHLVRRRGQEARLRCSPMKGHSHVYWYRQLPEEGLKFMVYLQKENIIDESGMPKERFSAEFPKEGPSILRIQQVVRGDSAAYFCASSPGTGSYNEQFFGPGTRLTVL.

The sample holds one count of this clone. The chain joins TRBV27 to TRBJ2-1, with TRBD2 matching 10 bases. The V segment lost 2 bases and the J segment 10 bases; nucleotides outside the gene matches: 2. This CDR3 is 13 amino acids long. The germline CDR1 and CDR2 sequences are MNHEY and SMNVEV (reference sequence). Here the CDR3 DNA reads TGTGCCAGCAGTTTAGGGGGACTAGCGGAGCAGTTCTTC. Translated: CASSLGGLAEQFF.

The chain carries TRBV11-3 and TRBJ2-2; a possible D gene is TRBD2 (5 bases). Trimming took off 5 bases at V and 6 bases at J, with 25 bases between the two ends. The CDR3 spans 18 residues. Germline V CDR1 and CDR2: SGHNT, YENEEA. As DNA, the CDR3 is TGTGCCAGCAGCCAAACAAAGCCAACCCCCGGGGTGGCCGGGGAGCTGTTTTTT. The encoded protein is CASSQTKPTPGVAGELFF.

V gene TRBV6-5 combines with J gene TRBJ2-2, with 8 bases identical to TRBD1. V gave up 2 bases and J gave up 8 bases; unmatched junction bases: 7. Germline CDR1 reads MNHEY; CDR2 reads SVGAGI. The CDR3 is made up of 15 amino acids. This CDR3 reads CASSYGPQGEGELFF. Here the CDR3 DNA reads TGTGCCAGCAGTTACGGTCCACAGGGGGAAGGGGAGCTGTTTTTT.

The V and J genes are TRBV19 and TRBJ2-3, with D perhaps TRBD2 (6 bases). The germline V and J ends were trimmed by 1 base and 5 bases, with 10 bases remaining between them. The CDR3 sequence is 14 residues long. Germline assignment: CDR1 LNHDA and CDR2 SQIVND (reference sequence). In DNA, the CDR3 is TGTGCCAGTAGTATAGCGGGAGCTCGAGATACGCAGTATTTT. The encoded protein is CASSIAGARDTQYF.

The genes are TRBV15 and TRBJ2-1; D may be TRBD2 (5 bases). The V gene's germline CDR1 is LNHNV and CDR2 YYDKDF (reference sequence). V was shortened by 9 bases and J by 0 bases, with 15 bases between the two germline ends. The CDR3 is 15 amino acids. The CDR3: CATRGISSSYNEQFF. The CDR3 bases are TGTGCCACTAGAGGGATCTCCAGCTCCTACAATGAGCAGTTCTTC.

V and J are TRBV7-2 and TRBJ2-5; no clear D gene. CDR3 size: 14 residues. Germline CDR1 reads SGHTA; CDR2 reads FQGNSA. Trimming pared 2 bases from V and 1 base from J, leaving 8 bases between. The CDR3 nucleotides are TGTGCCAGCAGCTTAACTCCGTCCCAAGAGACCCAGTACTTC. Residues: CASSLTPSQETQYF.

The rearrangement uses TRBV28 and TRBJ2-7; 9 positions match TRBD1. CDR1 is MDHEN, CDR2 SYDVKM, per germline. The CDR3 totals 14 residues. The ends lost 5 bases at V and 10 bases at J; junction bases unmatched: 12. This CDR3 is CASSTPGQGLYQYF. In nucleotides, the CDR3 is TGTGCCAGCAGTACTCCGGGACAGGGATTATATCAGTACTTC.

The genes are TRBV6-1 and TRBJ1-2, with TRBD1 matching over 7 bases. The germline V gene has CDR1 MNHNS and CDR2 SASEGT. The CDR3 covers 14 residues. The trim removed 0 bases at V and 6 bases at J, leaving 4 bases unmatched. Here the CDR3 DNA reads TGTGCCAGCAGTGAAGCCCTAGACAGGGATGGCTACACCTTC. As protein: CASSEALDRDGYTF.

The rearrangement joins TRBV5-1 to TRBJ2-3, with a tentative D call TRBD1 (5 bases). Trimming removed 4 bases from V and 0 bases from J, with 15 bases in between. The germline V gene has CDR1 SGHRS and CDR2 YFSETQ. CDR3 length equals 16 residues. CDR3 in amino acids: CASSQYSGWSTDTQYF. CDR3 DNA sequence: TGCGCCAGCAGCCAGTACTCAGGGTGGAGCACAGATACGCAGTATTTT. Using reference TRBV5-1 and TRBJ2-3 for the parts outside the CDR3, the full variable domain is KAGVTQTPRYLIKTRGQQVTLSCSPISGHRSVSWYQQTPGQGLQFLFEYFSETQRNKGNFPGRFSGRQFSNSRSEMNVSTLELGDSALYLCASSQYSGWSTDTQYFGPGTRLTVL.

The chain couples TRBV7-9 to TRBJ2-7, with 7 bases fitting TRBD2. This CDR3 is built from 17 residues. Germline V gene lookup returns CDR1 SEHNR and CDR2 FQNEAQ (reference sequence). After removal of 5 bases from V and 3 bases from J, the junction contained 16 bases not matched to a gene. The CDR3, as DNA: TGTGCCAGCAGCCAAATTTGGGGCGGGAGAGGCCACTACGAGCAGTACTTC. The encoded protein is CASSQIWGGRGHYEQYF.

The rearrangement joins TRBV10-3 to TRBJ1-5, with a weak D call TRBD1 (5 bases). Trimming removed 11 bases at V and 0 bases at J, with 11 bases between. Germline V CDR1 and CDR2: ENHRY, SYGVKD. The CDR3 contains 13 residues. Written as DNA, the CDR3 is TGTGCCGCATCGGGGGTTAGCAATCAGCCCCAGCATTTT. This translates into CAASGVSNQPQHF.

The rearrangement uses TRBV28 and TRBJ2-7, with 11 bases that match TRBD2. J lost 3 bases, V lost 7 bases, and 11 bases had no gene match. Germline V gives CDR1 MDHEN, CDR2 SYDVKM. The CDR3 loop spans 16 amino acids. CDR3 loop: CASTSRGTSGYYEQYF. CDR3 DNA: TGTGCCAGCACCTCCCGAGGGACTAGCGGATACTACGAGCAGTACTTC.

J is TRBJ1-2 and V is TRBV30; 11 nucleotides agree with TRBD1. Per germline, CDR1 GTSNPN and CDR2 SVGIG (reference sequence). This CDR3 comprises 13 residues. J gave up 4 bases and V 5 bases, and 3 bases lay outside the gene matches. CDR3 coding DNA: TGTGCCTGGGGGGACAGGGGGATCTATGGCTACACCTTC. Translating it yields CAWGDRGIYGYTF.

CDR3 bases: TGTGCCAGCAGCCCGATTCTAGCAAACATTCAGTACTTC. Its protein product is CASSPILANIQYF. This chain joins TRBV27 and TRBJ2-4; possible D gene TRBD2, 5 bases. Trimming took 6 bases from V and 6 from J, leaving 12 bases between them. Germline V lookup: CDR1 MNHEY, CDR2 SMNVEV (reference sequence). The CDR3 runs to 13 residues.

The chain carries TRBV29-1 and TRBJ2-2; 8 nucleotides agree with TRBD2. This CDR3 region has 13 residues. V gave up 1 base and J gave up 6 bases; unmatched junction bases: 1. The V gene's germline CDR1 is SQVTM and CDR2 ANQGSEA. Here the CDR3 reads CSVEVAGPGELFF. CDR3 nucleotides: TGCAGCGTTGAAGTAGCGGGACCCGGGGAGCTGTTTTTT.

The rearrangement links TRBV29-1 to TRBJ2-1; D might be TRBD2 (6 bases). The ends were cut back, 7 bases at V and 6 bases at J, with 19 bases in the middle. The V gene's germline CDR1 is SQVTM and CDR2 ANQGSEA. CDR3 length: 14 amino acids. This CDR3 is CSAAMGEEGNEQFF. The CDR3 bases are TGCAGCGCGGCGATGGGGGAGGAAGGCAATGAGCAGTTCTTC.

The chain uses TRBV15 and TRBJ2-3, with TRBD2 matching over 8 bases. The CDR3 has 19 amino acids. Unmatched junction bases numbered 17, after V lost 2 bases and J lost 4 bases. The V gene's germline CDR1 is LNHNV and CDR2 YYDKDF (reference sequence). The CDR3 region is CATSRSHPRSGSLPDTQYF. DNA of the CDR3: TGTGCCACCAGCAGATCCCATCCAAGGAGCGGGAGCCTACCAGATACGCAGTATTTT.

V gene TRBV2 combines with J gene TRBJ2-3, with D unresolved. The CDR3 totals 13 residues. CDR1 is SNHLY, CDR2 FYNNEI, per germline. Trimming shortened V by 4 bases and J by 4 bases, and 9 bases separated the two germline ends. As DNA, the CDR3 is TGTGCCAGCAGTGCCGGGTGGGCAGATACGCAGTATTTT. Residues: CASSAGWADTQYF.

V and J are TRBV4-1 and TRBJ2-7, with a possible D match to TRBD2 (6 bases). V was trimmed by 1 base and J by 4 bases, leaving 20 bases between them. Germline V lookup: CDR1 MGHRA, CDR2 YSYEKL. The CDR3 is 17 residues long. The CDR3 DNA reads TGCGCCAGCAGCCAAGGAACTAGCTCCCAGAGCCCTTACGAGCAGTACTTC. Its protein product is CASSQGTSSQSPYEQYF.

The chain carries TRBV27 and TRBJ2-1; the D gene is possibly TRBD1 (5 bases). The V and J ends lost 4 bases and 9 bases respectively, with 13 bases between them. The CDR3 has 13 amino acids. The germline V gene has CDR1 MNHEY and CDR2 SMNVEV (reference sequence). CDR3 in DNA: TGTGCCAGCAGTTCCAAGGGGTCCACTGAGCAGTTCTTC. Translating it yields CASSSKGSTEQFF.

J is TRBJ2-1 and V is TRBV5-1; 7 nucleotides align to TRBD2. The germline gives CDR1 SGHRS, CDR2 YFSETQ. The CDR3 runs 14 residues. Germline trimming cut 6 bases from V and 3 bases from J; bases unmatched to any gene: 6. CDR3 region: CASTLGGGYNEQFF. As DNA, the CDR3 is TGCGCCAGCACCCTAGGCGGGGGCTACAATGAGCAGTTCTTC.

J is TRBJ2-2 and V is TRBV5-1; 9 bases match TRBD2. The trim removed 4 bases at V and 6 bases at J, leaving 13 bases unmatched. Per the germline V gene, CDR1 is SGHRS and CDR2 is YFSETQ. The CDR3 contains 17 residues. The CDR3 is CASSNLGTSIRAGELFF. The DNA of the CDR3 is TGCGCCAGCAGCAACCTTGGGACTAGCATAAGGGCCGGGGAGCTGTTTTTT.

The table lists this clone with a few counts. The V and J genes are TRBV9 and TRBJ1-2; TRBD1 matches at 8 bases. This CDR3 is built from 14 residues. Losses at the gene ends were 6 bases for V and 6 bases for J; bases not matched to a gene: 10. CDR1 SGDLS and CDR2 YYNGEE come from the germline V gene. The CDR3 coding sequence is TGTGCCAGCACCCAGGGGGCAGGGGGGAATGGCTACACCTTC. Its protein product is CASTQGAGGNGYTF.

V gene TRBV9 combines with J gene TRBJ2-3; 8 positions agree with TRBD2. The CDR3 length is 17 residues. Germline trimming cut 3 bases from V and 2 bases from J; bases unmatched to any gene: 11. Germline CDR1 is SGDLS and CDR2 is YYNGEE. CDR3: CASSEHTTSDPTDTQYF. CDR3 nucleotides: TGTGCCAGCAGCGAACACACGACTAGCGACCCCACAGATACGCAGTATTTT.

The chain uses TRBV5-1 and TRBJ2-7; D is possibly TRBD1 (6 bases). With 0 bases removed from V and 3 bases from J, the gap between germline ends came to 13 bases. From germline, CDR1 is SGHRS and CDR2 YFSETQ. This CDR3 comprises 15 residues. CDR3 sequence: CASSLGQGSLYEQYF. CDR3 sequence (DNA): TGCGCCAGCAGCTTGGGGCAGGGGTCCCTCTACGAGCAGTACTTC.